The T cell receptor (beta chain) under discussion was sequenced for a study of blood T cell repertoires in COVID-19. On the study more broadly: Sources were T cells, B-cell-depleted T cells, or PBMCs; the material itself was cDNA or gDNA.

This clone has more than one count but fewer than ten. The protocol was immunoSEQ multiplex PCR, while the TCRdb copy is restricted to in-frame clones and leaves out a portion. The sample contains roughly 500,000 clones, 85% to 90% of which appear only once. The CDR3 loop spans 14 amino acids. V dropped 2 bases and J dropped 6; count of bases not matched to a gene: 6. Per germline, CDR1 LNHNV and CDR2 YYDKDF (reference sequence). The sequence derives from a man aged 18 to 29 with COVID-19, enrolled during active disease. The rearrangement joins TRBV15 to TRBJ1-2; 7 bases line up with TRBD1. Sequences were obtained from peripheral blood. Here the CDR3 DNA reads TGTGCCACCAGCAGACGAAGAACAGGGGATGGCTACACCTTC. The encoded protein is CATSRRRTGDGYTF.